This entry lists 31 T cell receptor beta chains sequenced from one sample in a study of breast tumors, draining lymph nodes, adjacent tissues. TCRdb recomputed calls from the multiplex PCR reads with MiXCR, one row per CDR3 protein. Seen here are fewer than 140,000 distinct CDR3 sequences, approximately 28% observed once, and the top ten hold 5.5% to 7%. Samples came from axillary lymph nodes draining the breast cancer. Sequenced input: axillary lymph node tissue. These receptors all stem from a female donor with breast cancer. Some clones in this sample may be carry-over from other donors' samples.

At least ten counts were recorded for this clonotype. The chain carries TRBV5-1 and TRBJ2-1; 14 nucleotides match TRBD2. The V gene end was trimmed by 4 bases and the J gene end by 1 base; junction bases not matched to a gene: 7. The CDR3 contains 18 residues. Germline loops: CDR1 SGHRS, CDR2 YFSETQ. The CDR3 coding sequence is TGCGCCAGCAGCCATTCCGGGACTAGCGGGAGTTCCTACAATGAGCAGTTCTTC. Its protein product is CASSHSGTSGSSYNEQFF.

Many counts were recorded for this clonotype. The CDR3 spells CASSLSTGPNTQYF. The CDR3 DNA follows: TGTGCCAGCAGTTTATCCACCGGGCCTAATACGCAGTATTTT. This sequence joins TRBV28 and TRBJ2-3, with unresolved D. This CDR3 has 14 residues. V lost 1 base, J lost 7 bases, and 12 bases lay in between. Germline V gene data show CDR1 as MDHEN and CDR2 as SYDVKM.

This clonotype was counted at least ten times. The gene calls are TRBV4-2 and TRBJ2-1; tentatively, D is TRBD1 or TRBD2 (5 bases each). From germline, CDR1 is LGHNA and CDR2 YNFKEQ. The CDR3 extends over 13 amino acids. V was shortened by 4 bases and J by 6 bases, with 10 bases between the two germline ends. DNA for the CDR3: TGTGCCAGCAGCCCAAGGGACGGCAATGAGCAGTTCTTC. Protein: CASSPRDGNEQFF.

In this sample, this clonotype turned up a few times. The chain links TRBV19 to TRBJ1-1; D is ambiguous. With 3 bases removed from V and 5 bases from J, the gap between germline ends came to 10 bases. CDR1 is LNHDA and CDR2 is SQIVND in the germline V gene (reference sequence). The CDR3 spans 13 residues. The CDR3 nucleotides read TGTGCCAGTAGTATCGGGAGTCGGACTGAAGCTTTCTTT. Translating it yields CASSIGSRTEAFF.

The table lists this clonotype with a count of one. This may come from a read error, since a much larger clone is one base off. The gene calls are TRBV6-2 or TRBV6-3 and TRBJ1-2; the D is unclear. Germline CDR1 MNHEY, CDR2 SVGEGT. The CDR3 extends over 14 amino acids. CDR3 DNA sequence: TGTGCCAGCAGTCACCCGGTATTTAACTATGGCTACGCCTTC. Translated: CASSHPVFNYGYAF.

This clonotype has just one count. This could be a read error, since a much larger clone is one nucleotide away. CDR3 region: CASSFSRDGDYYGYTF. Written as DNA, the CDR3 is TGTGCCAGCAGTTTTTCCCGGGACGGGGACTACTATGGCTACACCTTC. The rearrangement links TRBV27 to TRBJ1-2; TRBD1 might be the D (5 bases). CDR1 is MNHEY, CDR2 SMNVEV, per germline (reference sequence). V was trimmed by 3 bases and J by 3 bases, leaving 17 bases between them. The CDR3 contains 16 residues.

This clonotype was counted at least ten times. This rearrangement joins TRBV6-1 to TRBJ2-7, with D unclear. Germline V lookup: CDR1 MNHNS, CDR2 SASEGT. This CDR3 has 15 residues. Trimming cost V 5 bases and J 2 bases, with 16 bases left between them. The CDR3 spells CASSRRTTQAYEQYF. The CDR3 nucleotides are TGTGCCAGCAGTCGACGGACCACACAAGCCTACGAGCAGTACTTC.

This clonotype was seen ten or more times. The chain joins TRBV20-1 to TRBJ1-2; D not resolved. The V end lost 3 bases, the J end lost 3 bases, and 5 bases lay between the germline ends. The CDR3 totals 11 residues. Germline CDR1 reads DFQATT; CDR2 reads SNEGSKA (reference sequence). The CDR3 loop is CSASGDYGYTF. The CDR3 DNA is TGCAGTGCTAGCGGAGACTATGGCTACACCTTC.

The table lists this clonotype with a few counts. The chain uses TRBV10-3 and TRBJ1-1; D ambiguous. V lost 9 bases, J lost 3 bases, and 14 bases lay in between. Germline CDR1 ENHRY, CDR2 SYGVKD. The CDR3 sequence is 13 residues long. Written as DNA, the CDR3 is TGTGCCATATTAAAGGACGTTGACACTGAAGCTTTCTTT. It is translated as CAILKDVDTEAFF.

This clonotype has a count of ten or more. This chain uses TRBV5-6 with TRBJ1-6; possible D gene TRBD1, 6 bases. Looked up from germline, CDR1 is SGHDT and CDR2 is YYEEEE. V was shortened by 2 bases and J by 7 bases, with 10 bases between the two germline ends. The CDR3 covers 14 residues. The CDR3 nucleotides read TGTGCCAGCAGCTTTACAGGGAACAATTCACCCCTCCACTTT. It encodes CASSFTGNNSPLHF. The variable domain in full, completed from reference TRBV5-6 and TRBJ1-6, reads DAGVTQSPTHLIKTRGQQVTLRCSPKSGHDTVSWYQQALGQGPQFIFQYYEEEERQRGNFPDRFSGHQFPNYSSELNVNALLLGDSALYLCASSFTGNNSPLHFGNGTRLTVT.

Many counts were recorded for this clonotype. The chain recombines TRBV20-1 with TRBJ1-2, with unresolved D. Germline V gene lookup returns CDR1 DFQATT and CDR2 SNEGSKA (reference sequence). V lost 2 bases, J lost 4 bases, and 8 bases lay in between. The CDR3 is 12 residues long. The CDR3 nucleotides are TGCAGTGCTAGACAACAGATCTATGGCTACACCTTC. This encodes CSARQQIYGYTF.

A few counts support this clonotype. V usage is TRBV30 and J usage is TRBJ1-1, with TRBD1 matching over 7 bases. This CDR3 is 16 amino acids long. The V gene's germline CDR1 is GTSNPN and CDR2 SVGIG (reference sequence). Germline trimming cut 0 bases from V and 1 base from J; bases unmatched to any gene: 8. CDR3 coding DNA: TGTGCCTGGAGTGTACGAGGCAGGGGGTCGAACACTGAAGCTTTCTTT. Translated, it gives CAWSVRGRGSNTEAFF.

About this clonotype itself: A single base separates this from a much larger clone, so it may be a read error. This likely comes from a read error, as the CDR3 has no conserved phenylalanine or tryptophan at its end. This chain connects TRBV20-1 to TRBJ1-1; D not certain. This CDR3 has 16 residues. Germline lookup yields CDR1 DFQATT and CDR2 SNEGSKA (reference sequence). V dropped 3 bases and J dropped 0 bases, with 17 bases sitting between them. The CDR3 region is CSASLEGRLMNTEAFL. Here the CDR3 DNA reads TGCAGTGCTAGCTTGGAGGGTAGGCTTATGAACACTGAAGCTTTCTTG.

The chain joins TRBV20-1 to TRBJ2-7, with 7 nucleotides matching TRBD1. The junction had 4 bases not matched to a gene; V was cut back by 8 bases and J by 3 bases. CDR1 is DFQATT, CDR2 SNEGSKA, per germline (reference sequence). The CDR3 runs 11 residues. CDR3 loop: CSISGGYEQYF. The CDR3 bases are TGCAGTATCTCAGGGGGCTACGAGCAGTACTTC.

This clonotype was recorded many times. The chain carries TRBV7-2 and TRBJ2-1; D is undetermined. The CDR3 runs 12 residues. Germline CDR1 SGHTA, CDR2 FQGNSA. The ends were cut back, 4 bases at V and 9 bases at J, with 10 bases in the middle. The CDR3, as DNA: TGTGCCAGCAGCTCCGGGTGGAGTGAGCAGTTCTTC. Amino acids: CASSSGWSEQFF.

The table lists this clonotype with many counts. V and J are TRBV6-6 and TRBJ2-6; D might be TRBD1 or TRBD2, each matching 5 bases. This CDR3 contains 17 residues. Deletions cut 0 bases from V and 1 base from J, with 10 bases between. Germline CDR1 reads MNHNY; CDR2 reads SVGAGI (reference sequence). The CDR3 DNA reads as TGTGCCAGCAGTTACTCGATTGGGGGATCTGGGGCCAACGTCCTGACTTTC. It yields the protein CASSYSIGGSGANVLTF.

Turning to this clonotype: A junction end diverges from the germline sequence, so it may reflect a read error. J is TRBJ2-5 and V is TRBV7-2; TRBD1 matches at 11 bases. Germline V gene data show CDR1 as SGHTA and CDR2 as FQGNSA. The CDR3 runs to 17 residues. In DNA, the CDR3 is TGTGCCAGCGGCTTAGCACCTGTTGGGACAGGGGGAGAGCCCCAGTACTTC. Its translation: CASGLAPVGTGGEPQYF.

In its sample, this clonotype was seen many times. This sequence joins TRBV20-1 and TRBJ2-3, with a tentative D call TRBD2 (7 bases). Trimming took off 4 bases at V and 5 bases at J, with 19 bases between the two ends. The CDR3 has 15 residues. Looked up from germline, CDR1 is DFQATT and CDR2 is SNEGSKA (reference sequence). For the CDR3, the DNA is TGCAGTGCTACCGACACCGGACTAGGGGGAGATACGCAGTATTTT. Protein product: CSATDTGLGGDTQYF.

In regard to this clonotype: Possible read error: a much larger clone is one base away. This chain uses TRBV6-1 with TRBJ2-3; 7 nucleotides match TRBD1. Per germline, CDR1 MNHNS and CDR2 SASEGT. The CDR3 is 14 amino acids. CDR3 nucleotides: TGTGCCAGCAGTCCGGGACAGCCCACAGGTACGCAGTATTTT. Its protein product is CASSPGQPTGTQYF.

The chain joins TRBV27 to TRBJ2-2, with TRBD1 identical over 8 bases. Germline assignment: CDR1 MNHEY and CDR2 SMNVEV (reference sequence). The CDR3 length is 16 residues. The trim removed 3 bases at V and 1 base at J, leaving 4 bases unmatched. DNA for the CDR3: TGTGCCAGCAGTTTTATCGGACAGGGGAACACCGGGGAGCTGTTTTTT. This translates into CASSFIGQGNTGELFF.

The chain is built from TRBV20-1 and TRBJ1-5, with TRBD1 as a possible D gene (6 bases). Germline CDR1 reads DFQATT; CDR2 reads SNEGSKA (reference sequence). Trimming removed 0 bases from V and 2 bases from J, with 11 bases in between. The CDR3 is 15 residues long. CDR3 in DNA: TGCAGTGCTAGAGAGATCCGACAGGGCAATCAGCCCCAGCATTTT. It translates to CSAREIRQGNQPQHF.

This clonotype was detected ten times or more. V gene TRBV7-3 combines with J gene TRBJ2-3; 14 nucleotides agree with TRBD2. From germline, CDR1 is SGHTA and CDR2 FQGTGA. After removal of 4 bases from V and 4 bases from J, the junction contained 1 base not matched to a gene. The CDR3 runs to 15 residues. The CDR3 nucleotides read TGTGCCAGCAGCTCGGGACTAGCGGGAGCAGATACGCAGTATTTT. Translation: CASSSGLAGADTQYF.

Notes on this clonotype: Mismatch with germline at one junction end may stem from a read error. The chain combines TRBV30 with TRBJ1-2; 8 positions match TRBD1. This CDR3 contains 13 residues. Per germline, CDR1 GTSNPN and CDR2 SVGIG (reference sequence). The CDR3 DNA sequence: TGTGCCTGGAGTGTACGGACAGGGCTTGGCTACGCCTTC. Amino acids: CAWSVRTGLGYAF.

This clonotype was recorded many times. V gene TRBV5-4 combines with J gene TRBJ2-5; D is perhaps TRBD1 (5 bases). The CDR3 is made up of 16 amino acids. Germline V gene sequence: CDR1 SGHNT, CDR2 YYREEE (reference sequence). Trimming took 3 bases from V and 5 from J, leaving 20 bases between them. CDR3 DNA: TGTGCCAGCAGCTCAGAGACAGCCGGTCTCGAGGAGACCCAGTACTTC. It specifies CASSSETAGLEETQYF.

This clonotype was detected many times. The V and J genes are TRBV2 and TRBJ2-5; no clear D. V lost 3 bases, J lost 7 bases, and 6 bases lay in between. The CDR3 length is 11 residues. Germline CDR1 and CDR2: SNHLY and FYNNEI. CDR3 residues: CASSDSRTQYF. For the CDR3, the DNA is TGTGCCAGCAGTGATAGCAGGACCCAGTACTTC.

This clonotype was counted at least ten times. CDR3 sequence reads: CASSQTSGEQFF. Written as DNA, the CDR3 is TGTGCCAGCAGTCAAACTAGCGGTGAGCAGTTCTTC. The chain links TRBV12-3 or TRBV12-4 to TRBJ2-1; 8 bases match TRBD2. CDR3 size: 12 residues. The trim removed 5 bases at V and 9 bases at J, leaving 3 bases unmatched.

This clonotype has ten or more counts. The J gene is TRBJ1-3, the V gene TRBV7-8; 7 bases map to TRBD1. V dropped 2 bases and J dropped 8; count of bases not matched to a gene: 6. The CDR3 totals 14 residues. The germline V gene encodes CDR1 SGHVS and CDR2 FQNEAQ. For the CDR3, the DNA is TGTGCCAGCAGCTTACCCCGGGACAGCTACACCATATATTTT. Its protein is CASSLPRDSYTIYF.

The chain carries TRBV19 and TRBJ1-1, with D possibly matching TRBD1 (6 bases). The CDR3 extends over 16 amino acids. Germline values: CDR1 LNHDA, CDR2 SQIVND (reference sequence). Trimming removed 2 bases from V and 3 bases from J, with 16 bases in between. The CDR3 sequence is CASSIRGGPGYTEAFF. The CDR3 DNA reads TGTGCCAGTAGTATAAGAGGGGGTCCGGGTTACACTGAAGCTTTCTTT.

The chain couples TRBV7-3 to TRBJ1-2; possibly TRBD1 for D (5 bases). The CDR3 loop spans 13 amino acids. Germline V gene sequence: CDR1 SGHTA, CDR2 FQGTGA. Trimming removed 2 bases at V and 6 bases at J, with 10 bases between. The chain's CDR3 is CASSLVEGNGYTF. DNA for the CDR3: TGTGCCAGCAGCTTAGTTGAGGGGAATGGCTACACCTTC.

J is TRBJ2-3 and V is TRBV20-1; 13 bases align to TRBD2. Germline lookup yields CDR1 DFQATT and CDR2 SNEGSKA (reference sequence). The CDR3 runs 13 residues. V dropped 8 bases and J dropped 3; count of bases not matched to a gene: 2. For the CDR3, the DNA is TGCAGTCGGACTAGCGGGAGAACAGATACGCAGTATTTT. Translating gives CSRTSGRTDTQYF.

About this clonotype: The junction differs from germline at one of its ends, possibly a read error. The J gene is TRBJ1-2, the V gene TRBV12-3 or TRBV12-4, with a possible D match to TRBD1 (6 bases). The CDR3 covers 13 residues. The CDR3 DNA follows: TGTGCCAGCAGCTTAACAGGGAGCTATGGCTACAACTTC. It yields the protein CASSLTGSYGYNF.